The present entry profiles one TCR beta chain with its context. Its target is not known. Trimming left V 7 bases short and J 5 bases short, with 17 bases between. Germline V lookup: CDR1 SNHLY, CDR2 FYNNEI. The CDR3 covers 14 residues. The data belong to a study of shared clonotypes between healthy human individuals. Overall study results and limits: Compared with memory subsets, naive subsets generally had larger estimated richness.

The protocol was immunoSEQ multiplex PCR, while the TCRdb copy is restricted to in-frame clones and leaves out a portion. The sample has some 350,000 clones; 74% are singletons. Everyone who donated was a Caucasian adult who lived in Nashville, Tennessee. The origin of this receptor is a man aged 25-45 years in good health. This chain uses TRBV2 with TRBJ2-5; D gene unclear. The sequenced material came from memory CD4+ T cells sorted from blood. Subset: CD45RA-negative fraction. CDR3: CASKKRLDMETQYF. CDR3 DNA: TGTGCCAGCAAGAAACGGCTTGATATGGAGACCCAGTACTTC.